Below, one T cell receptor (beta chain) is given with its context. No antigen is known for it. A quantity of about 0.45 to 1 ug RNA underwent reverse transcription using random hexamers. Amplification of the TCR beta CDR3 was carried out by immunoSEQ multiplex PCR, which spanned a total of 54 Vbeta and 13 Jbeta segments. TCRdb reprocessed the immunoSEQ multiplex PCR reads with MiXCR, giving one entry per CDR3 protein. The sample includes nearly 200,000 distinct CDR3 sequences, about 96% of them seen just once. Germline lookup yields CDR1 SGHTA and CDR2 FQGTGA. This CDR3 is 13 amino acids long. Trimming removed 9 bases from V and 8 bases from J; junction bases left unmatched: 6. These data belong to a study of CD8 T cells in Susac syndrome. Study results and caveats: It was acknowledged in the study that its TCR sequencing and HLA analysis involved a relatively small number of individuals.

Sequencing of TCR beta, carried out with a high-throughput approach, was applied to CD8+ and CD4+ T cells from the blood. The CD8+ and CD4+ T cells were isolated magnetically using a negative isolation approach, whereas the TEMRA cells were enriched by FACS. The V and J genes are TRBV7-3 and TRBJ2-1, with 11 bases identical to TRBD1. Material for sequencing was CD4+ T cells from PBMCs. This clonotype was sampled from a human donor with multiple sclerosis. The CDR3 nucleotides read TGTGCCAGTGGACAGGGGGCGGCCGATGAGCAGTTCTTC. Amino acid sequence: CASGQGAADEQFF.